These T cell receptor beta chains were read from a single sample in a study of T cells in Graves' hyperthyroidism and ophthalmopathy. Each CDR3 protein gets one entry after TCRdb re-called the multiplex PCR reads with MiXCR. The table lists 500,000 to 600,000 distinct CDR3 sequences, 15% to 20% of them singletons, with 15% to 20% in the top ten. The sample comprised blood. Every receptor here comes from a woman younger than 35 with Graves' hyperthyroidism. CDR3s include the opening cysteine and the closing phenylalanine or tryptophan. Each record gives: V gene, D gene, J gene, clone size, CDR3 protein, CDR3 DNA. The D gene is left open where the match is weak. Part of the rows lack a size; the others show once, few, many or a class for expanded clones.

v_call: TRBV14
d_call: -
j_call: TRBJ2-1
clone_size: few
cdr3_aa: CASSPSRGGFYNEQFF
cdr3_nt: TGTGCCAGCAGCCCCTCCCGGGGCGGATTCTACAATGAGCAGTTCTTC

v_call: TRBV7-9
d_call: TRBD2
j_call: TRBJ2-1
clone_size: -
cdr3_aa: CASSLLAGVGEQFF
cdr3_nt: TGTGCCAGCAGCTTGCTAGCGGGAGTAGGTGAGCAGTTCTTC

v_call: TRBV29-1
d_call: TRBD1
j_call: TRBJ2-2
clone_size: -
cdr3_aa: CSVRSDRGTGEPFF
cdr3_nt: TGCAGCGTTCGCTCCGACAGGGGTACCGGGGAGCCGTTTTTT

v_call: TRBV6-2/TRBV6-3
d_call: -
j_call: TRBJ1-1
clone_size: many
cdr3_aa: CASSARPNTEAFF
cdr3_nt: TGTGCCAGCAGTGCACGGCCAAACACTGAAGCTTTCTTT

v_call: TRBV12-3/TRBV12-4
d_call: TRBD1
j_call: TRBJ1-2
clone_size: many
cdr3_aa: CASRDRATVNGYTF
cdr3_nt: TGTGCCAGCAGAGACAGGGCCACGGTGAATGGCTACACCTTC

v_call: TRBV24-1
d_call: TRBD1
j_call: TRBJ1-1
clone_size: -
cdr3_aa: CATSAGIPGGGGDTEAFF
cdr3_nt: TGTGCCACCAGTGCCGGAATACCAGGGGGCGGGGGGGACACTGAAGCTTTCTTT

v_call: TRBV3-2
d_call: -
j_call: TRBJ2-7
clone_size: -
cdr3_aa: CASSQADRGLLNEQYF
cdr3_nt: TGTGCCAGCAGCCAAGCGGACAGGGGGCTCTTGAATGAGCAGTACTTC

v_call: TRBV11-3
d_call: -
j_call: TRBJ1-6
clone_size: many
cdr3_aa: CASSFRPPQSSPLHF
cdr3_nt: TGTGCCAGCAGCTTCCGGCCGCCCCAGAGCTCACCCCTCCACTTT

v_call: TRBV5-8
d_call: -
j_call: TRBJ2-3
clone_size: few
cdr3_aa: CASSWQRGTQYF
cdr3_nt: TGTGCCAGCAGCTGGCAAAGGGGTACGCAGTATTTT

v_call: TRBV11-2
d_call: -
j_call: TRBJ1-4
clone_size: -
cdr3_aa: CASSLLGQREKLFF
cdr3_nt: TGTGCCAGCAGCTTACTCGGACAACGGGAAAAACTGTTTTTT

v_call: TRBV3-1
d_call: TRBD1
j_call: TRBJ2-4
clone_size: -
cdr3_aa: CASSQEGQGIGKRIQYF
cdr3_nt: TGTGCCAGCAGCCAAGAAGGACAGGGGATCGGTAAACGCATTCAGTACTTC

v_call: TRBV12-3/TRBV12-4
d_call: TRBD1
j_call: TRBJ2-7
clone_size: many
cdr3_aa: CASRPTTGGSYEQYF
cdr3_nt: TGTGCCAGCAGGCCAACGACAGGGGGCTCCTACGAGCAGTACTTC

v_call: TRBV6-5
d_call: TRBD1
j_call: TRBJ1-5
clone_size: few
cdr3_aa: CASSTDREGGQPQHF
cdr3_nt: TGTGCCAGCAGTACCGACAGGGAAGGGGGACAGCCCCAGCATTTT

v_call: TRBV12-3/TRBV12-4
d_call: TRBD2
j_call: TRBJ2-5
clone_size: many
cdr3_aa: CASSFGAGVQETQYF
cdr3_nt: TGTGCCAGCAGTTTCGGGGCGGGAGTCCAAGAGACCCAGTACTTC

v_call: TRBV27
d_call: TRBD1
j_call: TRBJ1-2
clone_size: few
cdr3_aa: CASSWRTGAIGGYTF
cdr3_nt: TGTGCCAGCAGTTGGCGGACAGGGGCCATAGGGGGCTACACCTTC

v_call: TRBV10-2
d_call: -
j_call: TRBJ2-2
clone_size: -
cdr3_aa: CAAAAVGAGELFF
cdr3_nt: TGCGCAGCAGCGGCGGTGGGCGCCGGGGAGCTGTTTTTT

v_call: TRBV4-1
d_call: -
j_call: TRBJ1-5
clone_size: -
cdr3_aa: CASSQERGKSNQPQHF
cdr3_nt: TGCGCCAGCAGCCAAGAAAGAGGGAAGAGCAATCAGCCCCAGCATTTT

v_call: TRBV10-1
d_call: -
j_call: TRBJ2-7
clone_size: -
cdr3_aa: CAVPSPAGSDEQYF
cdr3_nt: TGCGCCGTCCCTTCCCCGGCAGGTAGCGACGAGCAGTACTTC

v_call: TRBV7-9
d_call: TRBD2
j_call: TRBJ2-1
clone_size: many
cdr3_aa: CASRTSGGSNEQFF
cdr3_nt: TGTGCCAGCAGGACTAGCGGGGGGTCCAATGAGCAGTTCTTC

v_call: TRBV4-3
d_call: -
j_call: TRBJ2-1
clone_size: -
cdr3_aa: CASSHTASNEQFF
cdr3_nt: TGCGCCAGCAGCCACACGGCATCTAATGAGCAGTTCTTC

v_call: TRBV6-2/TRBV6-3
d_call: TRBD1
j_call: TRBJ1-6
clone_size: -
cdr3_aa: CASILTSGTANSPLHF
cdr3_nt: TGTGCCAGCATCTTAACCTCCGGGACAGCGAATTCACCCCTCCACTTT

v_call: TRBV10-1
d_call: -
j_call: TRBJ2-2
clone_size: many
cdr3_aa: CASSGARGFTNTGELFF
cdr3_nt: TGCGCCAGCAGTGGAGCCAGGGGATTCACGAACACCGGGGAGCTGTTTTTT

v_call: TRBV24-1
d_call: -
j_call: TRBJ1-4
clone_size: few
cdr3_aa: CATGEGEKLFF
cdr3_nt: TGTGCCACCGGAGAGGGTGAAAAACTGTTTTTT

v_call: TRBV3-1
d_call: TRBD1
j_call: TRBJ2-2
clone_size: many
cdr3_aa: CASSHHRGQGTGELFF
cdr3_nt: TGTGCCAGCAGCCATCACAGGGGGCAGGGCACCGGGGAGCTGTTTTTT

v_call: TRBV14
d_call: TRBD2
j_call: TRBJ2-1
clone_size: many
cdr3_aa: CASSHWREFHNEQFF
cdr3_nt: TGTGCCAGCAGCCACTGGCGGGAGTTCCACAATGAGCAGTTCTTC

v_call: TRBV5-1
d_call: TRBD1
j_call: TRBJ1-2
clone_size: few
cdr3_aa: CASSLVGQGALEDYGYTF
cdr3_nt: TGCGCCAGCAGCTTGGTTGGGCAGGGGGCTCTAGAAGACTATGGCTACACCTTC

v_call: TRBV2
d_call: -
j_call: TRBJ2-7
clone_size: many
cdr3_aa: CASSKQGVYEQYF
cdr3_nt: TGTGCCAGCAGTAAACAGGGCGTATACGAGCAGTACTTC

v_call: TRBV20-1
d_call: -
j_call: TRBJ1-3
clone_size: -
cdr3_aa: CSARKRTDSGNTIYF
cdr3_nt: TGCAGTGCTAGAAAAAGGACTGACTCTGGAAACACCATATATTTT

v_call: TRBV2
d_call: TRBD1
j_call: TRBJ1-2
clone_size: many
cdr3_aa: CASSDAGGSIDYGYTF
cdr3_nt: TGTGCCAGCAGTGATGCAGGGGGCTCCATAGACTATGGCTACACCTTC